This note documents a single T cell receptor beta chain sequence. The source of the sample is a study of blood T cell repertoires in COVID-19. On the study more broadly: Samples came from the United States, Italy and Spain, spanning acute and convalescent COVID-19. Sources were T cells, B-cell-depleted T cells, or PBMCs; the material itself was cDNA or gDNA.

Original analysis: Using reference gene primer amplification, nucleated cell counts were estimated. Method: immunoSEQ multiplex PCR; TCRdb's copy keeps in-frame clones and lacks some. The DNA gave D and trimming, while V, J and clone size come from that table. This sample has about 240,000 clones, with around 85% found just once. Sequencing used peripheral blood. This sequence originates from a man aged 55 to 70 with acute or convalescent COVID-19.

In DNA, the CDR3 is TGTGCCACCTCACCGCTCTTCGGGAGGGCCCTCGCCGATACGCAGTATTTT. The encoded protein is CATSPLFGRALADTQYF. V gene TRBV19 combines with J gene TRBJ2-3; 8 nucleotides match TRBD2. This CDR3 spans 17 amino acids. Losses at the gene ends were 10 bases for V and 6 bases for J; bases not matched to a gene: 21. Germline assignment: CDR1 LNHDA and CDR2 SQIVND (reference sequence).